The clone carrying this T cell receptor (beta chain) appeared a few times. All donors participated as healthy donors of bone marrow. The data were obtained in a study of cytomegalovirus exposure and HLA in healthy donors. V lost 5 bases and J 4 bases, leaving 9 bases between the germline ends. There are 13 residues in the CDR3. Germline lookup yields CDR1 MNHEY and CDR2 SMNVEV (reference sequence). Primers: 60 Vbeta forward and 13 Jbeta reverse. Sequencing was performed with immunoSEQ multiplex PCR; in TCRdb, only in-frame clones are kept and a portion is missing. The table shows roughly 98,000 clones, with around 75% occurring only once.

Sequencing was done on a sample of PBMCs. This sequence was found in a man aged 18 to 30 in good health and CMV-seropositive. This rearrangement joins TRBV27 to TRBJ2-1; D not certain. The CDR3 spells CASSQTLYNEQFF. The CDR3, as DNA: TGTGCCAGCAGTCAAACGCTATACAATGAGCAGTTCTTC.